This T cell receptor beta chain was documented in a study of T cells in narcolepsy. Findings and limits, study-wide: Reportedly, autoreactive clonotypes were serially detected in patients' blood but not controls'.

Germline V gene sequence: CDR1 SGHDT, CDR2 YYEEEE. The CDR3 is 14 amino acids. Trimming left V 4 bases short and J 1 base short, with 11 bases between. Libraries were prepared by immunoSEQ multiplex PCR; TCRdb keeps only in-frame clonotypes and omits some of them. The sample has approximately 31,000 clones; about 80% are singletons. With regard to this clone: Antigen: not known.

The sequenced sample consisted of CD45RA- memory CD4+ T cells from PBMCs. The V and J genes are TRBV5-6 and TRBJ1-2; a possible D gene is TRBD1 (5 bases). This sequence was found in a human donor with narcolepsy. The CDR3 coding sequence is TGTGCCAGCAGCCCGGTAGACAGTAACTATGGCTACACCTTC. Protein sequence: CASSPVDSNYGYTF. Full variable domain (remainder filled in from reference TRBV5-6 and TRBJ1-2): DAGVTQSPTHLIKTRGQQVTLRCSPKSGHDTVSWYQQALGQGPQFIFQYYEEEERQRGNFPDRFSGHQFPNYSSELNVNALLLGDSALYLCASSPVDSNYGYTFGSGTRLTVV.